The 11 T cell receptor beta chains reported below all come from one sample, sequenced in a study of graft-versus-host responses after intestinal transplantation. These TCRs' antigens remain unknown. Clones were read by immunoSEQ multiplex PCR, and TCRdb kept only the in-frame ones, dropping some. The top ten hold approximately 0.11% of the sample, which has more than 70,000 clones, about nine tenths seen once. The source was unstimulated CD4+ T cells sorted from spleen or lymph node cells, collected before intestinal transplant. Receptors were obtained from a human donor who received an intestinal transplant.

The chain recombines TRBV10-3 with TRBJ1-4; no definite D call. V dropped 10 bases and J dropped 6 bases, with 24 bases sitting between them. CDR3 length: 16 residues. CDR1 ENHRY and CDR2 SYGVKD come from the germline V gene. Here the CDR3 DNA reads TGTGCCACCCAGGACTCGCGGCGGCGCGAGGATGAAAAACTGTTTTTT. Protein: CATQDSRRREDEKLFF.

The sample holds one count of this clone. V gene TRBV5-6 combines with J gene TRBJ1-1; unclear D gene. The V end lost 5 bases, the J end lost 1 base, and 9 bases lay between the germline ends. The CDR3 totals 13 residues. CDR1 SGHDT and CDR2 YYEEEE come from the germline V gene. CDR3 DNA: TGTGCCAGCAGGCCTCGGGGGAACACTGAAGCTTTCTTT. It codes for CASRPRGNTEAFF.

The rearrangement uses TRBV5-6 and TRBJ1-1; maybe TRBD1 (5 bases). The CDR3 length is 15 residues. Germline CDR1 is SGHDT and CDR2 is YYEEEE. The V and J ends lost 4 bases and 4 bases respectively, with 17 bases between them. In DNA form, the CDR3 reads TGTGCCAGCAGCCGCCGGGGGATCCGGGGCACTGAAGCTTTCTTT. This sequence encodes CASSRRGIRGTEAFF.

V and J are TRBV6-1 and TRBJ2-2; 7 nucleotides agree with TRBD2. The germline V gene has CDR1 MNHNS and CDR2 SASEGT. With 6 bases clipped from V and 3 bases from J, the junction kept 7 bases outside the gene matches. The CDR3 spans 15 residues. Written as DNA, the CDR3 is TGTGCCAGCAGACGCGGGGGTGGAGACACCGGGGAGCTGTTTTTT. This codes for CASRRGGGDTGELFF.

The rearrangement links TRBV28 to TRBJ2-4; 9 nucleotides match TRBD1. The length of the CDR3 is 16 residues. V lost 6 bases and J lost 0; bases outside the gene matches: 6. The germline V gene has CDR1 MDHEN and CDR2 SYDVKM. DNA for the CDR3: TGTGCCAGCAGCCCTACAGGGGGCCTAGCCAAAAACATTCAGTACTTC. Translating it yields CASSPTGGLAKNIQYF. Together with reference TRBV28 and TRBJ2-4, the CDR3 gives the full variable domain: DVKVTQSSRYLVKRTGEKVFLECVQDMDHENMFWYRQDPGLGLRLIYFSYDVKMKEKGDIPEGYSVSREKKERFSLILESASTNQTSMYLCASSPTGGLAKNIQYFGAGTRLSVL.

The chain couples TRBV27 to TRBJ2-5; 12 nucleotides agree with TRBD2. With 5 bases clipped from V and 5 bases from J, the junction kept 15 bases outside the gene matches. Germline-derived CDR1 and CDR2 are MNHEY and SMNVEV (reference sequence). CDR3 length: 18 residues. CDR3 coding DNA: TGTGCCAGCAGTCCCGGACTAGCGGGGCACGGGGTGGCCGAGACCCAGTACTTC. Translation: CASSPGLAGHGVAETQYF.

The CDR3 reads CASSGTGGGYTF. The DNA for the CDR3 is TGTGCCAGCAGCGGGACAGGGGGAGGCTACACCTTC. J is TRBJ1-2 and V is TRBV9; 10 bases line up with TRBD1. Germline V gene data show CDR1 as SGDLS and CDR2 as YYNGEE. The CDR3 consists of 12 residues. Trimming cost V 3 bases and J 8 bases; bases outside gene matches: 1.

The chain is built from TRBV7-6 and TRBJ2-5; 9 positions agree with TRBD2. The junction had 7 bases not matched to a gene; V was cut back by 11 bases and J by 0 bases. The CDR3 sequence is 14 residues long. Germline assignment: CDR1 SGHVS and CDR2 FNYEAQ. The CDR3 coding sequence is TGTGCCCGACGGACTAGCGCGTACCAAGAGACCCAGTACTTC. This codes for CARRTSAYQETQYF.

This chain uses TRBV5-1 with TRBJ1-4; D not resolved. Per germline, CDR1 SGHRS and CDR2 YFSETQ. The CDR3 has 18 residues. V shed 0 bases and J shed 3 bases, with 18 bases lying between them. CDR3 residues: CASSLAPGPTPPNEKLFF. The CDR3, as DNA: TGCGCCAGCAGCTTGGCACCGGGTCCCACTCCCCCTAATGAAAAACTGTTTTTT.

The chain's CDR3 is CASSLFDGANYGYTF. DNA for the CDR3: TGCGCCAGCAGCTTGTTTGACGGAGCTAACTATGGCTACACCTTC. The chain recombines TRBV5-1 with TRBJ1-2; D is unresolved. V was shortened by 1 base and J by 0 bases, with 10 bases between the two germline ends. Germline V lookup: CDR1 SGHRS, CDR2 YFSETQ. The CDR3 contains 15 residues.

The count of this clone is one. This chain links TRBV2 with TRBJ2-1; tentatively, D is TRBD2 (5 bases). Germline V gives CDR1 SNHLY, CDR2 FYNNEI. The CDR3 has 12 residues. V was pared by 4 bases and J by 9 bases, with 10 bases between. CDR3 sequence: CASSGSGGEQFF. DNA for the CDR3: TGTGCCAGCAGTGGGTCCGGAGGTGAGCAGTTCTTC. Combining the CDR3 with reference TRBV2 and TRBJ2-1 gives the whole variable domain EPEVTQTPSHQVTQMGQEVILRCVPISNHLYFYWYRQILGQKVEFLVSFYNNEISEKSEIFDDQFSVERPDGSNFTLKIRSTKLEDSAMYFCASSGSGGEQFFGPGTRLTVL.